The present T cell receptor (beta chain) was sequenced within a study of shared clonotypes between healthy human individuals. About the research overall: CD4 naive cells filled three plates per donor, CD4 memory three, CD8 naive two and CD8 memory one. Overall study results and limits: Some naive CD4 clonotypes, 4% to 6%, turned up in common across several donors. Exclusively blood specimens were collected; tissue repertoires likely differ.

Trimming took 5 bases from V and 1 from J; bases not matched to a gene: 9. The CDR3 extends over 16 amino acids. Germline V lookup: CDR1 SEHNR, CDR2 FQNEAQ (reference sequence). Sequencing used immunoSEQ multiplex PCR; TCRdb keeps in-frame clones, though not all of them. The table shows more than 900,000 clones, with around three quarters occurring only once. About this clone itself: What it binds is unknown.

The sample consisted of memory CD4+ T cells from PBMCs. Regarding subset: CD45RA-negative fraction. The receptor comes from a young man in good health. Some clones in this sample may be carry-over from other donors' samples. This sequence joins TRBV7-9 and TRBJ2-3; the match to TRBD2 covers 7 bases. This CDR3 is CASSPERGTGTDTQYF. CDR3 in DNA: TGTGCCAGCAGCCCAGAGCGGGGTACGGGCACAGATACGCAGTATTTT.